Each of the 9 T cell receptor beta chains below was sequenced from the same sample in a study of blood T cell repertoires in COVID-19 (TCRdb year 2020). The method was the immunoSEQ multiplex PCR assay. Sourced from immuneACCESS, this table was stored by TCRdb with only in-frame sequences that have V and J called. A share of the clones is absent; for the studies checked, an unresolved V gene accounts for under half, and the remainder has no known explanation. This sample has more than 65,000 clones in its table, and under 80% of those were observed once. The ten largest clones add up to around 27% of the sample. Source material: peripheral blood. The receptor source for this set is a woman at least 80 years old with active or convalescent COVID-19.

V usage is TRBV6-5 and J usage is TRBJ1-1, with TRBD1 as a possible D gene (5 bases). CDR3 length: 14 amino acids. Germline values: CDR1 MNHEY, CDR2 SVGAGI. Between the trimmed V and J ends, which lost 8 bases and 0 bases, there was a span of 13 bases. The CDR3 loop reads CASEEQGMNTEAFF. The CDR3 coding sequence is TGTGCCAGCGAAGAGCAGGGAATGAACACTGAAGCTTTCTTT.

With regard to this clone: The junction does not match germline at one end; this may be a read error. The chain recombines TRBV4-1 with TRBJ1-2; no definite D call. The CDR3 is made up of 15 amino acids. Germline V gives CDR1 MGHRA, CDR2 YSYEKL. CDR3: CASSQVGRANYGHTF. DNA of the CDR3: TGCGCCAGCAGCCAAGTAGGTCGAGCTAACTATGGCCACACCTTC.

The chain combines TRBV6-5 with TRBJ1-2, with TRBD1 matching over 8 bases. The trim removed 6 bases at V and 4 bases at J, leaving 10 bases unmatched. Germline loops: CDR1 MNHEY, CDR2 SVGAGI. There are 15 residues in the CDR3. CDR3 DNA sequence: TGTGCCAGCAGACTTGACAGGGGAAACCTCTATGGCTACACCTTC. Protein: CASRLDRGNLYGYTF.

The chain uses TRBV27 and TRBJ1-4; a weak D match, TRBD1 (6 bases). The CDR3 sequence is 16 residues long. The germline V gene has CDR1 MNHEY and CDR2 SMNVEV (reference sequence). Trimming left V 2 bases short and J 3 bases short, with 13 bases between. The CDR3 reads CASSLAGDRSNEKLFF. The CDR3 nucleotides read TGTGCCAGCAGTTTAGCAGGGGATCGGTCTAATGAAAAACTGTTTTTT.

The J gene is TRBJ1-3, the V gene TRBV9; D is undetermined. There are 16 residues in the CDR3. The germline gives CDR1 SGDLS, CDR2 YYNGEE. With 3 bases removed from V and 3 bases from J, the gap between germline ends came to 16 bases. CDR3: CASSASGRVSGNTIYF. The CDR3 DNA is TGTGCCAGCAGCGCCTCGGGAAGGGTCAGTGGAAACACCATATATTTT.

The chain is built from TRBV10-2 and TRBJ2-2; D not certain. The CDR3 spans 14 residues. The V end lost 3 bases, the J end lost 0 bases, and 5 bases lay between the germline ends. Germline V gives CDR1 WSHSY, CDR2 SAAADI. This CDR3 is CASSDPANTGELFF. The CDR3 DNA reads TGCGCCAGCAGTGATCCCGCGAACACCGGGGAGCTGTTTTTT.

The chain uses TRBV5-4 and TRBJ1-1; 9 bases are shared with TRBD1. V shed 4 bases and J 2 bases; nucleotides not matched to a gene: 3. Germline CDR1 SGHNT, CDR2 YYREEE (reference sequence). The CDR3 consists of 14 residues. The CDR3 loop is CASSLDRGNTEAFF. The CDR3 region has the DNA TGTGCCAGCAGCCTGGACAGGGGCAACACTGAAGCTTTCTTT. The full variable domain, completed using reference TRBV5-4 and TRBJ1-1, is ETGVTQSPTHLIKTRGQQVTLRCSSQSGHNTVSWYQQALGQGPQFIFQYYREEENGRGNFPPRFSGLQFPNYSSELNVNALELDDSALYLCASSLDRGNTEAFFGQGTRLTVV.

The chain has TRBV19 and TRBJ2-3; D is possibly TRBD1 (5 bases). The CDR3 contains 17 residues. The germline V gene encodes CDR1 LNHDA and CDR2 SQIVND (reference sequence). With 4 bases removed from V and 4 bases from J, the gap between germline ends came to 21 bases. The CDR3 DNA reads TGTGCCAGTAGTACGCCCCGGGCAGGGAAGTCTTCAGATACGCAGTATTTT. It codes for CASSTPRAGKSSDTQYF.

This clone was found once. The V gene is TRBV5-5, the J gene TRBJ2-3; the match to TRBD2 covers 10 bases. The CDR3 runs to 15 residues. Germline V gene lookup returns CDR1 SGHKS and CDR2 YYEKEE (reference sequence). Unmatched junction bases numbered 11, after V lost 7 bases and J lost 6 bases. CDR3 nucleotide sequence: TGTGCCAGCCGACAAGCGGGGGGGACCCGTGATACGCAGTATTTT. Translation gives CASRQAGGTRDTQYF.